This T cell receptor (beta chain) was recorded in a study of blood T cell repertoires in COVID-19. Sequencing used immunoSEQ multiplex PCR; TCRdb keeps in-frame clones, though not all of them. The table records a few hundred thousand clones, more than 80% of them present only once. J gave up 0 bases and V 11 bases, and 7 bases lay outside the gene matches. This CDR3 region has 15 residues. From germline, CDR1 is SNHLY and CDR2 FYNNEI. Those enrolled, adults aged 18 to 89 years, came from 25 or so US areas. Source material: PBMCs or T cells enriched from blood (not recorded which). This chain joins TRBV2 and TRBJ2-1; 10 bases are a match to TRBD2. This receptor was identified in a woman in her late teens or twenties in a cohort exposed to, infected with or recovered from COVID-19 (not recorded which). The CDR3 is CAASGSRSSYNEQFF. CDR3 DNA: TGTGCCGCTAGCGGGAGCCGGAGCTCCTACAATGAGCAGTTCTTC.